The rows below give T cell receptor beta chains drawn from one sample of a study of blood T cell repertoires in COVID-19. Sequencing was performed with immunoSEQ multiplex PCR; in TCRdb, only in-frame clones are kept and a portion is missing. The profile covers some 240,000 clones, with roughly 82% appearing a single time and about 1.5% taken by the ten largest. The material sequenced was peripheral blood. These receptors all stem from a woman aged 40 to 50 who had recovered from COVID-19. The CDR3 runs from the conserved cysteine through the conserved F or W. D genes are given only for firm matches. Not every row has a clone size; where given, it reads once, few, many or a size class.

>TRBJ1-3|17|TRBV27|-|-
TGTGCCAGCAGTTTTTTGGCGGCAGCAGACTCTGGAAACACCATATATTTT
CASSFLAAADSGNTIYF
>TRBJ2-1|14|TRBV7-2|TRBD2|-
TGTGCCAGCAGCTTGCCGGGGGGGCAGAATGAGCAGTTCTTC
CASSLPGGQNEQFF
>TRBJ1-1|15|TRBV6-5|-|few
TGTGCCAGCAGGGACAGTCGATTTGAGAACACTGAAGCTTTCTTT
CASRDSRFENTEAFF
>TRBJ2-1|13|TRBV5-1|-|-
TGCGCCAGCAGCTTGGACCCAACTGACAAGCAGTTCTTC
CASSLDPTDKQFF
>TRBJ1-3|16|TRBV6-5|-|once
TGTGCCAGCAGTTACTTTGGACACGACTCTGGAAACACCATATATTTT
CASSYFGHDSGNTIYF
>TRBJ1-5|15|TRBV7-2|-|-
TGTGCCAGCAGCTTTGCAGGTGGCGCGGGTCAGCCCCAGCATTTT
CASSFAGGAGQPQHF
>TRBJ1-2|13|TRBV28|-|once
TGTGCCAGCAGTGCGGGAAGTGGGTATGGCTACACCTTC
CASSAGSGYGYTF
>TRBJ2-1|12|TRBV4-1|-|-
TGCGCCAGCAGCCCCATGTCCAATGAGCAGTTCTTC
CASSPMSNEQFF
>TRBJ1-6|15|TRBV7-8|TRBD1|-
TGTGCCAGCAGCATTTTGGACAGGGGAAATTCACCCCTCCACTTT
CASSILDRGNSPLHF
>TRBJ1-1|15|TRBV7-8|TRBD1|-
TGTGCCAGCAGCCCACGGACAGGGGTGAACACTGAAGCTTTCTTT
CASSPRTGVNTEAFF
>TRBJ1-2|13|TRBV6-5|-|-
TGTGCCAGCAGTCCACAGGGTACGCGCGGCTACACCTTC
CASSPQGTRGYTF
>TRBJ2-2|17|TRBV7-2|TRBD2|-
TGTGCCAGCAGCTTAAACTCGCCTAGCGGGGGGTCCGGGGAGCTGTTTTTT
CASSLNSPSGGSGELFF
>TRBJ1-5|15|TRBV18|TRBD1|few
TGTGCCAGCTCATCCCGGACAGGGTCCAATCAGCCCCAGCATTTT
CASSSRTGSNQPQHF
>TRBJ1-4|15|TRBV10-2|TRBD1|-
TGCGCCAGCAGTGAGTTTGACAGGGGTGATGAAAAACTGTTTTTT
CASSEFDRGDEKLFF
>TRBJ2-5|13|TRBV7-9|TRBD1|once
TGTGCCAGCAGGGGGACAGCCCAAGAGACCCAGTACTTC
CASRGTAQETQYF
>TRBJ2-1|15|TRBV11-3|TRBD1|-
TGTGCCAGCAGCTTAGGGGACAGGGGGTTCAATGAGCAGTTCTTC
CASSLGDRGFNEQFF
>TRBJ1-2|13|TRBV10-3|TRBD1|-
TGTGCCACAAAGACAGGGTATAACTATGGCTACACCTTC
CATKTGYNYGYTF
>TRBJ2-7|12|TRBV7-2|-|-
TGTGCCAGCAGCTTAACAGGTTTCGAGCAGTACTTC
CASSLTGFEQYF
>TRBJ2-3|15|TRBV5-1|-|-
TGCGCCAGCAGCACCAACAACAGGGAAACAGATACGCAGTATTTT
CASSTNNRETDTQYF
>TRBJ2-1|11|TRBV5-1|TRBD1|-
TGCGCCAGCAGGGACCGGGACAGGCAGTTCTTC
CASRDRDRQFF
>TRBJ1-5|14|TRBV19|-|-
TGTGCCAGTAGTGGGTACAGGGACAATCAGCCCCAGCATTTT
CASSGYRDNQPQHF
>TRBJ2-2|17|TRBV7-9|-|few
TGTGCCAGCAGCACACGTAACAGCCATTCGAACACCGGGGAGCTGTTTTTT
CASSTRNSHSNTGELFF
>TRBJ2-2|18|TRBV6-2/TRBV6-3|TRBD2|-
TGTGCCAGCAGTGACTACCTACTAGCGGGGGGGCGACCCGGGGAGCTGTTTTTT
CASSDYLLAGGRPGELFF
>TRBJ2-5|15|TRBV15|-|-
TGTGCCACCAGCAGAGATGGCCAGGACCAAGAGACCCAGTACTTC
CATSRDGQDQETQYF
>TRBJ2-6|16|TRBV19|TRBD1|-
TGTGCCAGTAGTTCGGACAGGGGGCCGGGGGCCAACGTCCTGACTTTC
CASSSDRGPGANVLTF
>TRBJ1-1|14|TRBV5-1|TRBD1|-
TGCGCCAGCAGACCTCGGACAGGGACCACTGAAGCTTTCTTT
CASRPRTGTTEAFF
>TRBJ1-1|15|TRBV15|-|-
TGTGCCACCAGCAGAGAACTCCGGGATAACACTGAAGCTTTCTTT
CATSRELRDNTEAFF
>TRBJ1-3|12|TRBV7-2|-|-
TGTGCCAGCAGCTCACAGGGTCGCACCATATATTTT
CASSSQGRTIYF
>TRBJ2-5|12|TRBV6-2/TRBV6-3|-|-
TGTGCCAGCAGTTACGGGGCAGAGACCCAGTACTTC
CASSYGAETQYF
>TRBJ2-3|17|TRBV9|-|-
TGTGCCAGCAGCCGGGGTGGGGGACTCCAGACCACAGATACGCAGTATTTT
CASSRGGGLQTTDTQYF
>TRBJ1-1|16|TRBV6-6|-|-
TGTGCCAGCAGTTACTCTTCGACTAAGATGAACACTGAAGCTTTCTTT
CASSYSSTKMNTEAFF
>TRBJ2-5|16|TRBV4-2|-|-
TGTGCCAGCAGCCAAGACGCGGAGGCTCTGGGGGAGACCCAGTACTTC
CASSQDAEALGETQYF
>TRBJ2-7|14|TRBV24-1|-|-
TGTGCCACCAGTGATCCCCGGAGCTCCTACGAGCAGTACTTC
CATSDPRSSYEQYF
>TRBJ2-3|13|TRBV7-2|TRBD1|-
TGTGCCAGCAGCAAGGGACAGGGAGATACGCAGTATTTT
CASSKGQGDTQYF
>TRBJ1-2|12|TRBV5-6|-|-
TGTGCCAGCAGCCCCGGTCCCTATGGCTACACCTTC
CASSPGPYGYTF
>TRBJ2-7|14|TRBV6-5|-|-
TGTGCCACCACGGATATACAGGCCCCCTACGAGCAGTACTTC
CATTDIQAPYEQYF
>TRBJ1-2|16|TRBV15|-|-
TGTGCCACCAGCAGAGATAAGGGAGCGGGGTCCTATGGCTACACCTTC
CATSRDKGAGSYGYTF
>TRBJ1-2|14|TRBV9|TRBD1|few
TGTGCCAGCACGCAGGGGGGTGAAGGCTATGGCTACACCTTC
CASTQGGEGYGYTF
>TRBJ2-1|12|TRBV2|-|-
TGTGCCAGCAGACAGAGCACCAATGAGCAGTTCTTC
CASRQSTNEQFF
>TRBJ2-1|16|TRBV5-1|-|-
TGCGCCAGCAGCTCAGGGATTCAAAGCTCCTACAATGAGCAGTTCTTC
CASSSGIQSSYNEQFF
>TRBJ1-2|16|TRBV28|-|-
TGTGCCAGCAGCCTCCGGGGGGCTGGTTATGGCTATGGCTACACCTTC
CASSLRGAGYGYGYTF
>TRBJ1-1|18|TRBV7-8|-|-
TGTGCCAGCAGCTTAGTGGGGGGGGCTATACCGTCGAACACTGAAGCTTTCTTT
CASSLVGGAIPSNTEAFF
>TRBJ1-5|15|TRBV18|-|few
TGTGCCAGCTCCGACCAAGGAGGGGATGGACAGCCCCAGCATTTT
CASSDQGGDGQPQHF
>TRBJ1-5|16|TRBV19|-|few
TGTGCCAGTAGTATAGCCCCAGTCAGGGCGAGCCAGCCCCAGCATTTT
CASSIAPVRASQPQHF
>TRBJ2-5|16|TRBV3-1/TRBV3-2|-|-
TGTGCCAGCAGCCCACGTCGTTACAGATGCCAAGAGACCCAGTACTTC
CASSPRRYRCQETQYF
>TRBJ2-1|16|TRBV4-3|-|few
TGCGCCAGCAGCCAAGGGTCTAGCCCAGCCTACAATGAGCAGTTCTTC
CASSQGSSPAYNEQFF
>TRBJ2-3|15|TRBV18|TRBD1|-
TGTGCCAGCTCAGACGGGACAGCCGACACAGATACGCAGTATTTT
CASSDGTADTDTQYF
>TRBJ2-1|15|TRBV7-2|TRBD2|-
TGTGCCAGCAGCTCGGGACTAGCGGGGGTTAATGAGCAGTTCTTC
CASSSGLAGVNEQFF